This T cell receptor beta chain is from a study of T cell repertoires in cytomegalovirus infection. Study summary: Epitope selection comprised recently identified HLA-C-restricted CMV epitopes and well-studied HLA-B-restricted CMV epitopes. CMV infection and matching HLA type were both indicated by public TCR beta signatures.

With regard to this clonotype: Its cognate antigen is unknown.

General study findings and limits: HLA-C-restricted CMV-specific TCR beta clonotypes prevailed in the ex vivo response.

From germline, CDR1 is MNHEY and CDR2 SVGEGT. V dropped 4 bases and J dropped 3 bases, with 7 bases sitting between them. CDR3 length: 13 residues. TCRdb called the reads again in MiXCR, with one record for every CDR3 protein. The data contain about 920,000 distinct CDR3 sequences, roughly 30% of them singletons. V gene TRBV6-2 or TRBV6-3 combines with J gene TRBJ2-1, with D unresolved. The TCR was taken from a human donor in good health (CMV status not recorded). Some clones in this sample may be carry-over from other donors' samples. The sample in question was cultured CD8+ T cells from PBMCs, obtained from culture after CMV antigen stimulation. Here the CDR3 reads CASSSRHYNEQFF. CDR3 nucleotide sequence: TGTGCCAGCAGTTCCCGCCACTACAATGAGCAGTTCTTC.